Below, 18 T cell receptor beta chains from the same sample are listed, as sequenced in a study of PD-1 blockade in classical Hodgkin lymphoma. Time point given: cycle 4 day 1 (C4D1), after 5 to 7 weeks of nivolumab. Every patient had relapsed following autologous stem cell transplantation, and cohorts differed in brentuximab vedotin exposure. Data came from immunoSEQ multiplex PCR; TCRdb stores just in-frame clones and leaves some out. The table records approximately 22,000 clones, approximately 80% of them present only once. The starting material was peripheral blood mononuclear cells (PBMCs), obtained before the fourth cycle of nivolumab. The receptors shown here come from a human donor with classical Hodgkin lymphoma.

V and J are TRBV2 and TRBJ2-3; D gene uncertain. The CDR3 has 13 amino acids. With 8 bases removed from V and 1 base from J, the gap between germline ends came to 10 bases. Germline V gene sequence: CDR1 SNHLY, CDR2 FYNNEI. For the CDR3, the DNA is TGTGCCAGCGATTACACCCGCACAGATACGCAGTATTTT. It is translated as CASDYTRTDTQYF.

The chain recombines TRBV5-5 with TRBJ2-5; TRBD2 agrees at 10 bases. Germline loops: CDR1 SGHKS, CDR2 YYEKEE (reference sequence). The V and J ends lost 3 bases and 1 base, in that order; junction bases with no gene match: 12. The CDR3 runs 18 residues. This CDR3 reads CASSWGTSEYRSQETQYF. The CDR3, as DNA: TGTGCCAGCAGCTGGGGGACTAGCGAGTACAGGTCCCAAGAGACCCAGTACTTC.

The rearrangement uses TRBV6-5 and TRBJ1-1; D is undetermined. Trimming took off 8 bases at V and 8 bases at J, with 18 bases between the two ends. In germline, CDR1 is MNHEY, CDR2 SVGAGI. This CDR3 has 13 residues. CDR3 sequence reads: CASGYTGEREAFF. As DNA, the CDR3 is TGTGCCAGCGGGTACACTGGGGAACGGGAAGCTTTCTTT.

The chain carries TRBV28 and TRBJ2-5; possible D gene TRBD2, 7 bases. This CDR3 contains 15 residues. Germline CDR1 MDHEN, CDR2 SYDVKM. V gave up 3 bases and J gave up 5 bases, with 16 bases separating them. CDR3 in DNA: TGTGCCAGCAGTTTTAGTGGGGGGGCCGTGGAGACCCAGTACTTC. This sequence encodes CASSFSGGAVETQYF.

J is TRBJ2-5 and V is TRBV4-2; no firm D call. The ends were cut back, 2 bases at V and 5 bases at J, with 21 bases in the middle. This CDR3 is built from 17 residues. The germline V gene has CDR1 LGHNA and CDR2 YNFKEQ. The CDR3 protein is CASSQRNDVGFRETQYF. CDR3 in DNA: TGTGCCAGCAGCCAAAGGAACGACGTAGGATTCAGGGAGACCCAGTACTTC.

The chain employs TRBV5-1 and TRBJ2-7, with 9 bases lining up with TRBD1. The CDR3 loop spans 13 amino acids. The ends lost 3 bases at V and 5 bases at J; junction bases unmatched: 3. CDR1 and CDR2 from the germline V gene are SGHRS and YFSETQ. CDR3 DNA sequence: TGCGCCAGCAGCTGGACAGGGGTAAACGAGCAGTACTTC. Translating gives CASSWTGVNEQYF.

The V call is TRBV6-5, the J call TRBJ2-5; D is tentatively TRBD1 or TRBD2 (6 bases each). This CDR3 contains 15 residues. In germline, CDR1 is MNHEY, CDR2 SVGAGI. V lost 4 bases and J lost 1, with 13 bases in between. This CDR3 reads CASSSPRGPQETQYF. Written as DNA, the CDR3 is TGTGCCAGCAGTTCCCCCCGGGGGCCCCAAGAGACCCAGTACTTC.

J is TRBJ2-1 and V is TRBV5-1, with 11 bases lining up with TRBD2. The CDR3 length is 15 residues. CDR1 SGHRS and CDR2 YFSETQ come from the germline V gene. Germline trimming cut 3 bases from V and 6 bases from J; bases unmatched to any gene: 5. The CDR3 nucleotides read TGCGCCAGCAGCTCACTAGCGGGAGAAGGCAATGAGCAGTTCTTC. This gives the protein CASSSLAGEGNEQFF.

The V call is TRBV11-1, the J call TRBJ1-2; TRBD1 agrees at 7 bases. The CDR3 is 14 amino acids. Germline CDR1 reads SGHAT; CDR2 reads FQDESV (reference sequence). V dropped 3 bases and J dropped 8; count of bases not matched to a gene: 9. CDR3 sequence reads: CASSFSTGLGGYTF. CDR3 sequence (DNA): TGTGCCAGCAGCTTCTCGACAGGGTTAGGCGGCTACACCTTC. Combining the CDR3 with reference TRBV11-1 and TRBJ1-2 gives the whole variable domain EAEVAQSPRYKITEKSQAVAFWCDPISGHATLYWYRQILGQGPELLVQFQDESVVDDSQLPKDRFSAERLKGVDSTLKIQPAELGDSAMYLCASSFSTGLGGYTFGSGTRLTVV.

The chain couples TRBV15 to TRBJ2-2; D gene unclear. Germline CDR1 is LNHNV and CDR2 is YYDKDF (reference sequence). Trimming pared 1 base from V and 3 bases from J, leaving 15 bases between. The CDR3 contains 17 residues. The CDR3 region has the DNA TGTGCCACCAGCAGAGGAGGCCGGGTAGTCGACACCGGGGAGCTGTTTTTT. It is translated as CATSRGGRVVDTGELFF.

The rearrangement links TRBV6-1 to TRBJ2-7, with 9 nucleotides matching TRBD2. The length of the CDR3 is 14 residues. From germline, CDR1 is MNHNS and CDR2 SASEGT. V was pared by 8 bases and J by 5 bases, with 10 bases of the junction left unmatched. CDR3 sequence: CASGLAGVPHEQYF. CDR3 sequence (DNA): TGTGCCAGCGGATTAGCGGGAGTACCCCACGAGCAGTACTTC.

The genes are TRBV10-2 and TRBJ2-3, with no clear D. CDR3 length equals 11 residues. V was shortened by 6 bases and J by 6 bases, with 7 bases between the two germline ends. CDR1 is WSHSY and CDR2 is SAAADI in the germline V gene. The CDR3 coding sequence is TGCGCCAGCAGCCAGACGGATACGCAGTATTTT. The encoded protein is CASSQTDTQYF.

CDR3 region: CASSLDRYQETQYF. CDR3 bases: TGTGCCAGCAGCTTGGACAGGTACCAAGAGACCCAGTACTTC. The chain has TRBV5-6 and TRBJ2-5; D might be TRBD1 (5 bases). V dropped 0 bases and J dropped 0 bases, with 6 bases sitting between them. The V gene's germline CDR1 is SGHDT and CDR2 YYEEEE. CDR3 size: 14 residues.

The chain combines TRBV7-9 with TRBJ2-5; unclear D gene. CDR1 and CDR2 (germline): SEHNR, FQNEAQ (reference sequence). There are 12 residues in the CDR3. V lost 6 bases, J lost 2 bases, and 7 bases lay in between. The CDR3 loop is CASRQAQETQYF. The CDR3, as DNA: TGTGCCAGCAGACAAGCACAAGAGACCCAGTACTTC. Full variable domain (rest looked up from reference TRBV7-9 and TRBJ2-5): DTGVSQNPRHKITKRGQNVTFRCDPISEHNRLYWYRQTLGQGPEFLTYFQNEAQLEKSRLLSDRFSAERPKGSFSTLEIQRTEQGDSAMYLCASRQAQETQYFGPGTRLLVL.

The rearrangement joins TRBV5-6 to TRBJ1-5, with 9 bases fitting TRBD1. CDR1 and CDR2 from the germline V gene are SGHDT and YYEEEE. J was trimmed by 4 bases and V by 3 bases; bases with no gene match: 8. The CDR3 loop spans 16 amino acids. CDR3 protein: CASSSLLDRGNQPQHF. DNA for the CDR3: TGTGCCAGCAGCTCTCTTTTGGACAGGGGTAATCAGCCCCAGCATTTT. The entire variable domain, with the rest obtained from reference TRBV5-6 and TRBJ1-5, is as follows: DAGVTQSPTHLIKTRGQQVTLRCSPKSGHDTVSWYQQALGQGPQFIFQYYEEEERQRGNFPDRFSGHQFPNYSSELNVNALLLGDSALYLCASSSLLDRGNQPQHFGDGTRLSIL.

In DNA form, the CDR3 reads TGTGCCAGCAGCTCTAGAGCAGATACGCAGTATTTT. Amino acid sequence: CASSSRADTQYF. This chain links TRBV5-4 with TRBJ2-3; no clear D gene. V was pared by 3 bases and J by 4 bases, with 6 bases between. Germline V lookup: CDR1 SGHNT, CDR2 YYREEE (reference sequence). This CDR3 spans 12 amino acids.

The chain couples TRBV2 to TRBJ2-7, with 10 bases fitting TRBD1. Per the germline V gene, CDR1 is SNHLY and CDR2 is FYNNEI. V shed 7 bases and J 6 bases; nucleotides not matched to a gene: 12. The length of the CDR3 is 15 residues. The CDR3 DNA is TGTGCCAGCAACTTAGTCCCGGGACAGGGGTCCGAGCAGTACTTC. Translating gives CASNLVPGQGSEQYF.

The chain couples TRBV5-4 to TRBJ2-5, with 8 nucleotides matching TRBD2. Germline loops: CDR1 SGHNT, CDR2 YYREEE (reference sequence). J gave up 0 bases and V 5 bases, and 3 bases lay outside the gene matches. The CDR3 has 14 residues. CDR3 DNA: TGTGCCAGCAGTTTAGCGGGGTACCAAGAGACCCAGTACTTC. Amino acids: CASSLAGYQETQYF.